Presented here are 17 T cell receptor beta chains from one specimen sequenced in a study of CD8+ T cells in alopecia areata. Treatment denoted: oral pan-JAK inhibitor, 5-10 mg twice daily. RNA was extracted and reverse transcribed into cDNA as the sequencing template. Clones were sequenced by immunoSEQ multiplex PCR, and TCRdb holds only the in-frame ones, with some missing. This table has 180,000 or so clones, roughly half appearing once. The specimen comprised CD8+ T cells sorted from blood, sampled between weeks 51 and 52, from a patient treated with tofacitinib. These receptors all stem from a human donor with alopecia areata.

The chain carries TRBV30 and TRBJ2-5, with D perhaps matching TRBD2 (7 bases). The length of the CDR3 is 15 residues. Trimming shortened V by 0 bases and J by 4 bases, and 15 bases separated the two germline ends. The V gene's germline CDR1 is GTSNPN and CDR2 SVGIG (reference sequence). Written as DNA, the CDR3 is TGTGCCTGGAGTGTCTCGGGGGGCGGAATAGAGACCCAGTACTTC. Its translation: CAWSVSGGGIETQYF.

This chain connects TRBV7-9 to TRBJ2-7, with a possible D match to TRBD2 (5 bases). The CDR3 extends over 13 amino acids. In germline, CDR1 is SEHNR, CDR2 FQNEAQ (reference sequence). The ends were cut back, 7 bases at V and 0 bases at J, with 10 bases in the middle. CDR3 residues: CASNRGSSYEQYF. For the CDR3, the DNA is TGTGCCAGCAATAGAGGGAGCTCCTACGAGCAGTACTTC.

This clone turned up a few times. One end of the junction fails to match germline, which may point to a read error. The chain couples TRBV7-4 to TRBJ1-2, with D perhaps TRBD1 (5 bases). Germline V CDR1 and CDR2: SGHVT, SQSDAQ. The CDR3 length is 13 residues. The CDR3 sequence: CASSLVGTYLLGF. DNA of the CDR3: TGTGCCAGCAGCTTAGTGGGGACTTACCTTCTGGGTTTC.

Only a few counts were recorded for this clone. The chain joins TRBV29-1 to TRBJ1-2; the D gene is possibly TRBD1 (5 bases). CDR1 and CDR2 (germline): SQVTM, ANQGSEA. V lost 2 bases to trimming and J lost 4 bases, with 8 bases between them. This CDR3 region has 12 residues. The CDR3 is CSVEQGRYGYTF. The CDR3 DNA reads TGCAGCGTTGAACAGGGTCGCTATGGCTACACCTTC.

The V and J genes are TRBV6-6 and TRBJ1-2, with TRBD1 matching over 10 bases. V shed 7 bases, J shed 8 bases, and the junction held 16 bases outside the gene matches. CDR1 is MNHNY, CDR2 SVGAGI, per germline (reference sequence). The CDR3 length is 16 residues. As DNA, the CDR3 is TGTGCCAGCACCCAACCCCCCGGGACAGGGGTGAAAGGCTACACCTTC. It translates to CASTQPPGTGVKGYTF.

Only a few counts were recorded for this clone. In DNA form, the CDR3 reads TGCAGCGTTGTAGATGACTACGAGCAGTACTTC. Protein sequence: CSVVDDYEQYF. This rearrangement joins TRBV29-1 to TRBJ2-7; D unclear. Germline loops: CDR1 SQVTM, CDR2 ANQGSEA. V gave up 4 bases and J gave up 3 bases, with 7 bases separating them. The CDR3 totals 11 residues.

The V gene is TRBV30, the J gene TRBJ2-3; 9 positions agree with TRBD2. Germline V CDR1 and CDR2: GTSNPN, SVGIG (reference sequence). J was trimmed by 6 bases and V by 4 bases; bases with no gene match: 8. The CDR3 runs 14 residues. The CDR3 reads CAWTGAGGWDTQYF. For the CDR3, the DNA is TGTGCCTGGACGGGAGCGGGGGGCTGGGATACGCAGTATTTT.

The chain employs TRBV6-1 and TRBJ1-6, with D uncertain. Trimming took 4 bases from V and 7 from J, leaving 8 bases between them. This CDR3 comprises 13 residues. CDR1 is MNHNS and CDR2 is SASEGT in the germline V gene. In DNA, the CDR3 is TGTGCCAGCAGTGCCAAGACGAATTCACCCCTCCACTTT. Amino acid sequence: CASSAKTNSPLHF.

The V and J genes are TRBV1 and TRBJ2-7. TRBV1 is shown as a pseudogene. This CDR3 has 14 residues. The CDR3 protein is CTSSERTGLYEQYF. The CDR3 DNA reads TGCACCAGCAGCGAACGGACGGGCCTTTACGAGCAGTACTTC.

J is TRBJ2-3 and V is TRBV9; tentative D call: TRBD1 (6 bases). The V end lost 0 bases, the J end lost 2 bases, and 13 bases lay between the germline ends. This CDR3 has 16 residues. Germline values: CDR1 SGDLS, CDR2 YYNGEE. CDR3 in amino acids: CASSVGRAGVTDTQYF. CDR3 coding DNA: TGTGCCAGCAGCGTAGGACGGGCAGGGGTCACAGATACGCAGTATTTT.

V usage is TRBV7-6 and J usage is TRBJ2-5, with D tentatively TRBD2 (6 bases). Germline loops: CDR1 SGHVS, CDR2 FNYEAQ. The CDR3 is made up of 13 amino acids. V was shortened by 5 bases and J by 5 bases, with 12 bases between the two germline ends. The CDR3 protein is CASSPSGVETQYF. The CDR3 DNA is TGTGCCAGCAGCCCTTCGGGGGTGGAGACCCAGTACTTC.

The genes are TRBV15 and TRBJ2-5, with 7 bases identical to TRBD1. Germline CDR1 is LNHNV and CDR2 is YYDKDF (reference sequence). The CDR3 covers 14 residues. J gave up 4 bases and V 4 bases, and 6 bases lay outside the gene matches. CDR3 sequence (DNA): TGTGCCACCAGCATATCCGGGACAGCAGAGACCCAGTACTTC. It is translated as CATSISGTAETQYF.

This clone appeared once. The chain has TRBV5-4 and TRBJ2-7; tentative D call: TRBD1 (5 bases). The germline V and J ends were trimmed by 5 bases and 2 bases, with 14 bases remaining between them. There are 14 residues in the CDR3. Germline V gives CDR1 SGHNT, CDR2 YYREEE (reference sequence). This chain's CDR3 is CASRWWGSAYEQYF. As DNA, the CDR3 is TGTGCCAGCAGGTGGTGGGGCAGTGCCTACGAGCAGTACTTC.

This clone has a handful of counts. This may arise from a read error, as a much more abundant clone is one base away. The DNA of the CDR3 is TGTGCCAGCAGCACTAGCTCCTACGAGCAGTACTTC. As protein: CASSTSSYEQYF. The J gene is TRBJ2-7, the V gene TRBV11-2; the D gene is possibly TRBD2 (5 bases). The CDR3 sequence is 12 residues long. The ends were cut back, 5 bases at V and 0 bases at J, with 5 bases in the middle. Germline V gene lookup returns CDR1 SGHAT and CDR2 FQNNGV.

The V gene is TRBV27, the J gene TRBJ2-3; no reliable D call. CDR3 length: 15 residues. V was trimmed by 3 bases and J by 2 bases, leaving 12 bases between them. Germline CDR1 and CDR2: MNHEY and SMNVEV (reference sequence). CDR3 DNA sequence: TGTGCCAGCAGTTTGAGTCCAACGCTCACAGATACGCAGTATTTT. It translates to CASSLSPTLTDTQYF.

The rearrangement joins TRBV4-3 to TRBJ2-1; no firm D call. The ends were cut back, 0 bases at V and 13 bases at J, with 13 bases in the middle. Germline V lookup: CDR1 LGHNA, CDR2 YSLEER. The CDR3 has 13 residues. CDR3 loop: CASSQERRDNQFF. The DNA for the CDR3 is TGCGCCAGCAGCCAAGAGAGGAGAGACAACCAGTTCTTC.

Only a few counts were recorded for this clone. The rearrangement uses TRBV4-2 and TRBJ1-1, with TRBD1 matching over 9 bases. The germline gives CDR1 LGHNA, CDR2 YNFKEQ. The CDR3 is 16 amino acids. Trimming removed 0 bases from V and 1 base from J; junction bases left unmatched: 3. CDR3 region: CASSQDWTGENTEAFF. The DNA of the CDR3 is TGTGCCAGCAGCCAAGACTGGACAGGGGAGAACACTGAAGCTTTCTTT.